This TCR beta chain was retrieved from a study of blood T cell repertoires in COVID-19 (TCRdb year 2020). Broadly, across the study: The collaborator samples originated in the United States, Italy and Spain and spanned the acute and convalescent phases of COVID-19. Samples came from the ongoing ImmuneRACE study (first 160 participants) plus 1,254 subjects from 6 global collaborators. The material from the prospective study consisted of cDNA or gDNA derived from T cells, B-cell-depleted T cells, or PBMCs. Deeply sampled blood TCRbeta repertoires from subjects exposed to, actively infected with, or recovered from COVID-19 were included in the dataset. Nearly every sample came with metadata listing a de-identified subject ID, COVID-19 status, age in years and sex. The repertoires were made available in a free public database intended to serve as a resource for research on the immune response to SARS-CoV-2. HLA class I and class II types, where available, came from metadata supplied by the sample provider rather than from assay-based typing. The full study reports these points: The amount of clinical and demographic metadata varied by source and participant and was provided uncurated.

Compared with germline, V lacks 2 bases and J lacks 3 bases; bases without a gene match: 2. There are 15 amino acids in the CDR3, from cysteine to phenylalanine inclusive. Just the 45-base CDR3 DNA is kept, in frame starting at base 1. As encoded in the germline V gene (reference sequence), CDR1 is PRHDT while CDR2 is FYEKMQ. The immunoSEQ Assay, a bias-controlled multiplex PCR, was used to amplify TCRbeta CDR3 regions from genomic DNA. The original pipeline was this. Within the assay, amplification of reference gene primers was used to estimate how many nucleated cells each sample contained. Sequence reads were collapsed and filtered to measure the absolute abundance of every unique TCRbeta CDR3 rearrangement. Productive Simpson clonality was computed per sample as the square root of Simpson's diversity index over productive rearrangements. Not all clones reach the TCRdb copy of this immuneACCESS table, which keeps in-frame sequences only. Checked studies attribute under half of the gap to unresolved V genes and leave the rest unexplained. V, J and clone size are those of that table, while D and trimming were read from the DNA. The sample includes 70,000 to 100,000 clones, with 70% to 90% observed a single time. 1.2% of the sample is taken by the ten largest.

A remark on this clone: Its recognized antigen is unknown. Per-nucleotide qualities are absent, and no much larger clonotype sits a single base away.

Each collaborating institution followed its own protocols to collect whole blood in K2EDTA tubes. For TCRbeta analysis, collaborators shipped samples as frozen whole blood, isolated PBMCs, or DNA extracted from either of those sample types. Recombination linked TRBV13 to TRBJ2-7; 12 of the junction bases match TRBD2. This TCR was recovered from a man aged 80 or over with active or convalescent COVID-19. The source material was peripheral blood. The sequenced DNA is TGTGCCAGCAGCTTACGACTAGCGGGAGACTACGAGCAGTACTTC. Translated, it gives CASSLRLAGDYEQYF.